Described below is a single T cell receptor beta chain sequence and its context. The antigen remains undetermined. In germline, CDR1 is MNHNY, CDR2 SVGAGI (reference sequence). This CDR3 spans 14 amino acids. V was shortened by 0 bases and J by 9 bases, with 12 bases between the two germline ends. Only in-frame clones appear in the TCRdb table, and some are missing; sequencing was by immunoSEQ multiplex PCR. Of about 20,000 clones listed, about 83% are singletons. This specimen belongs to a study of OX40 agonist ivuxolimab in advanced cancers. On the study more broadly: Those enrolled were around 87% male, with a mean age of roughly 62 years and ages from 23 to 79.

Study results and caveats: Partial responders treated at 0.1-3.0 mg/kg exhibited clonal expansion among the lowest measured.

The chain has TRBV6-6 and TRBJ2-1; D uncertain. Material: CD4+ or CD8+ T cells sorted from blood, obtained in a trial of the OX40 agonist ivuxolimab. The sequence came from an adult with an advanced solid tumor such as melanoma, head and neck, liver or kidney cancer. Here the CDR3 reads CASSYSDEVSEQFF. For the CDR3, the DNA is TGTGCCAGCAGTTACTCGGACGAGGTCAGTGAGCAGTTCTTC.